This T cell receptor beta chain was captured by sequencing in a study of control samples from healthy donors and cancer patients. Trimming removed 1 base from V and 4 bases from J; junction bases left unmatched: 3. Germline V gene sequence: CDR1 LNHDA, CDR2 SQIVND (reference sequence). The CDR3 is made up of 15 amino acids. This clone was seen only a few times. Repertoires were generated with immunoSEQ multiplex PCR, while TCRdb's copy carries only in-frame clones and drops some. The sample holds tens of thousands of clones, more than 75% seen once. This clonotype was obtained from a man aged 50 or older in good health. This chain links TRBV19 with TRBJ1-5; TRBD1 agrees at 8 bases. The source material was blood. The CDR3 coding sequence is TGTGCCAGTAGTATAGGTCGGACAGGGAATCAGCCCCAGCATTTT. The encoded protein is CASSIGRTGNQPQHF.